This T cell receptor beta chain was recorded in a study of cytomegalovirus exposure and HLA in healthy donors. Whole-study findings and limits: HLA alleles showed associations with 16,951 TCR beta sequences in a later analysis, at a 0.05 false discovery rate. Reportedly, fewer N-insertions than the roughly 700-donor mean appeared in an Asian-associated ancestry cluster in a later analysis.

Each donor's status was that of a healthy bone marrow donor. Amplification used 60 Vbeta primers and 13 Jbeta primers. Method: immunoSEQ multiplex PCR; TCRdb's copy keeps in-frame clones and lacks some. The table lists 130,000 or so clones, 84% of them singletons, with 3% in the top ten. Remarks on this clone: Its antigen is undetermined.

The source is a woman aged 18 to 35 in good health and CMV-seropositive. The sample taken for sequencing was PBMCs.

The CDR3 loop reads CASSEQGAKNQPQHF. CDR3 DNA sequence: TGTGCCAGCAGTGAACAGGGGGCTAAGAATCAGCCCCAGCATTTT. This chain connects TRBV2 to TRBJ1-5; 8 bases align to TRBD1. J was trimmed by 4 bases and V by 2 bases; bases with no gene match: 4. This CDR3 region has 15 residues. Germline lookup yields CDR1 SNHLY and CDR2 FYNNEI.